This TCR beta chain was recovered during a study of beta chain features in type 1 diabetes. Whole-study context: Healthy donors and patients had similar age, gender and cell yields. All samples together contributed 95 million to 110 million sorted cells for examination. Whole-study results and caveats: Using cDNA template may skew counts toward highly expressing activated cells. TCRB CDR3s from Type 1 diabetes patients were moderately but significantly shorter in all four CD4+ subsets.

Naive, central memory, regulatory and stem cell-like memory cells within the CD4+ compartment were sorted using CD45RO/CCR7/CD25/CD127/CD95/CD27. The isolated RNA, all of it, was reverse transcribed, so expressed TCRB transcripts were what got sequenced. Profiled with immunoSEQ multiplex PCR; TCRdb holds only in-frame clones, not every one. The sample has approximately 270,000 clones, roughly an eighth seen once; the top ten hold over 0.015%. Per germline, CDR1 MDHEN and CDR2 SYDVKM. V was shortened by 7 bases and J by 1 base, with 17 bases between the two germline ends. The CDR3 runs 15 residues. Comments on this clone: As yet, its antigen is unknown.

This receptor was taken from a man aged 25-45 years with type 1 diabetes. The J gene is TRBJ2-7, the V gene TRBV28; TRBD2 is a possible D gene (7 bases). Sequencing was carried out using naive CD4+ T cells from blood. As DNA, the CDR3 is TGTGCCAGCAATTTGGGGGGGGCGATATCCTACGAGCAGTACTTC. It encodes CASNLGGAISYEQYF.